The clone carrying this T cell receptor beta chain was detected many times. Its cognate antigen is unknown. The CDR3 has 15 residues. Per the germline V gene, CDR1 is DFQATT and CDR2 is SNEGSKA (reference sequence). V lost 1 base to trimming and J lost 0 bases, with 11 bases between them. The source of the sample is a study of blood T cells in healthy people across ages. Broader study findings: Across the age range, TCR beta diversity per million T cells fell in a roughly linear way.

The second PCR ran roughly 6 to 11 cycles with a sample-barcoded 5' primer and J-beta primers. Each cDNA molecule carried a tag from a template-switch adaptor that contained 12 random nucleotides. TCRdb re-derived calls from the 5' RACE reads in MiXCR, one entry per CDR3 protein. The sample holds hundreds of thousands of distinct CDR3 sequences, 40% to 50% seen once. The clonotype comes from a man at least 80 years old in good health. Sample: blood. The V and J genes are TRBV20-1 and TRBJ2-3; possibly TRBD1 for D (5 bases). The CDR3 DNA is TGCAGTGCTAGAGGCTGGGGCCTTAGCACAGATACGCAGTATTTT. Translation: CSARGWGLSTDTQYF.